The 27 T cell receptor beta chains below come from one sample, sequenced in a study of human T cells and chemical hapten exposure. Time point in this sample: patch test 1, 2 weeks after DPC sensitization. Treatment reported: therapeutic diphenylcyclopropenone sensitization with weekly scalp DPC. TCRdb reanalysed the RACE reads using MiXCR and keeps one entry per CDR3 protein. The sample shows under 450,000 distinct CDR3 sequences, more than 4.5% of them seen only once. The starting material was whole blood, obtained in connection with sensitization to the hapten diphenylcyclopropenone (DPC). The origin of the receptors is a woman between 45 and 60 years old with alopecia areata. Some clones in this sample may be carry-over from other donors' samples.

This clonotype was found many times. The V gene is TRBV11-3, the J gene TRBJ2-3; no firm D call. CDR3 length equals 13 residues. The germline V and J ends were trimmed by 5 bases and 1 base, with 7 bases remaining between them. Germline V gene data show CDR1 as SGHNT and CDR2 as YENEEA. CDR3 nucleotides: TGTGCCAGCAGCCGACCGGGCACAGATACGCAGTATTTT. Its translation: CASSRPGTDTQYF.

At least ten counts were recorded for this clonotype. V gene TRBV29-1 combines with J gene TRBJ1-5; unclear D gene. Trimming cost V 4 bases and J 0 bases, with 7 bases left between them. This CDR3 spans 13 amino acids. Germline V gene sequence: CDR1 SQVTM, CDR2 ANQGSEA. The CDR3 nucleotides are TGCAGCGTTGTAAGCGATAGCAATCAGCCCCAGCATTTT. It yields the protein CSVVSDSNQPQHF. The entire variable domain, with the rest obtained from reference TRBV29-1 and TRBJ1-5, is as follows: SAVISQKPSRDICQRGTSLTIQCQVDSQVTMMFWYRQQPGQSLTLIATANQGSEATYESGFVIDKFPISRPNLTFSTLTVSNMSPEDSSIYLCSVVSDSNQPQHFGDGTRLSIL.

This clonotype was observed a few times. V and J are TRBV7-2 and TRBJ2-3; 12 bases map to TRBD2. Germline V gene sequence: CDR1 SGHTA, CDR2 FQGNSA. V shed 0 bases and J 5 bases; nucleotides not matched to a gene: 9. The CDR3 runs to 18 residues. The CDR3 coding sequence is TGTGCCAGCAGCTTAGCCCGGACTAGCGGGATCGGGCGAGATACGCAGTATTTT. This translates into CASSLARTSGIGRDTQYF.

This clonotype occurred many times. The chain uses TRBV20-1 and TRBJ1-2; D gene ambiguous. CDR1 DFQATT and CDR2 SNEGSKA come from the germline V gene (reference sequence). Trimming took 2 bases from V and 6 from J, leaving 7 bases between them. This CDR3 has 11 residues. CDR3 DNA: TGCAGTGCTAGAAGCGGGGATGGCTACACCTTC. Protein sequence: CSARSGDGYTF.

This clonotype was observed at least ten times. The rearrangement joins TRBV9 to TRBJ1-2; TRBD1 might be the D (6 bases). Germline V gene sequence: CDR1 SGDLS, CDR2 YYNGEE. Between the trimmed V and J ends, which lost 4 bases and 5 bases, there was a span of 18 bases. The CDR3 loop spans 15 amino acids. Written as DNA, the CDR3 is TGTGCCAGCAGCCCCAATACCGGACAGCTGTATGGCTACACCTTC. As protein: CASSPNTGQLYGYTF.

This clonotype came up a few times. This chain links TRBV27 with TRBJ2-7; D might be TRBD1 (5 bases). V was pared by 8 bases and J by 3 bases, with 20 bases between. The CDR3 runs 15 residues. In germline, CDR1 is MNHEY, CDR2 SMNVEV (reference sequence). This CDR3 reads CASSLGSGNFYEQYF. The CDR3 coding sequence is TGTGCCAGCTCCCTGGGGTCAGGGAACTTCTACGAGCAGTACTTC.

This clonotype was detected many times. J is TRBJ2-1 and V is TRBV20-1, with a possible D match to TRBD2 (7 bases). The CDR3 contains 16 residues. Germline CDR1 is DFQATT and CDR2 is SNEGSKA (reference sequence). Trimming removed 1 base at V and 2 bases at J, with 15 bases between. Here the CDR3 reads CSARVWRGGAYNEQFF. DNA of the CDR3: TGCAGTGCTAGAGTTTGGAGGGGGGGCGCCTACAATGAGCAGTTCTTC.

This clonotype was observed many times. The V and J genes are TRBV3-1 and TRBJ1-6; D is uncertain. This CDR3 is built from 12 residues. Germline CDR1 and CDR2: LGHDT and YNNKEL (reference sequence). V was pared by 10 bases and J by 0 bases, with 4 bases between. This chain's CDR3 is CATRSYNSPLHF. The CDR3 DNA reads as TGTGCCACCCGCTCCTATAATTCACCCCTCCACTTT. Together with reference TRBV3-1 and TRBJ1-6, the CDR3 gives the full variable domain: DTAVSQTPKYLVTQMGNDKSIKCEQNLGHDTMYWYKQDSKKFLKIMFSYNNKELIINETVPNRFSPKSPDKAHLNLHINSLELGDSAVYFCATRSYNSPLHFGNGTRLTVT.

This clonotype showed up many times. This rearrangement joins TRBV7-2 to TRBJ2-3, with TRBD2 matching 7 bases. The CDR3 length is 10 residues. V lost 10 bases and J lost 6; bases outside the gene matches: 1. CDR1 and CDR2 (germline): SGHTA, FQGNSA. The CDR3 sequence is CAMGGDTQYF. CDR3 bases: TGTGCCATGGGGGGGGATACGCAGTATTTT.

This clonotype was observed at least ten times. The chain employs TRBV29-1 and TRBJ1-2; TRBD1 matches 8 bases. From germline, CDR1 is SQVTM and CDR2 ANQGSEA. This CDR3 contains 13 residues. The ends lost 5 bases at V and 3 bases at J; junction bases unmatched: 5. The CDR3 reads CSVPGTGDYGYTF. The CDR3 DNA is TGCAGCGTTCCTGGGACAGGCGACTATGGCTACACCTTC.

This clonotype was seen many times. This chain joins TRBV20-1 and TRBJ1-1, with D possibly matching TRBD1 (6 bases). Germline assignment: CDR1 DFQATT and CDR2 SNEGSKA (reference sequence). V was cut by 6 bases and J by 3 bases, with 17 bases left in between. The CDR3 extends over 14 amino acids. CDR3 loop: CSAPELNRDTEAFF. In DNA form, the CDR3 reads TGCAGTGCCCCCGAACTTAACAGGGACACTGAAGCTTTCTTT.

V usage is TRBV21-1 and J usage is TRBJ1-2. TRBV21-1 is flagged as a pseudogene. The CDR3 loop spans 15 amino acids. CDR3 sequence reads: CASRKTETLNYGYTF. For the CDR3, the DNA is TGTGCCAGCAGAAAAACCGAGACACTTAACTATGGCTACACCTTC.

This clonotype was seen at least ten times. The rearrangement uses TRBV27 and TRBJ2-7; 7 bases are shared with TRBD1. V was pared by 8 bases and J by 2 bases, with 6 bases of the junction left unmatched. The CDR3 runs to 13 residues. In germline, CDR1 is MNHEY, CDR2 SMNVEV (reference sequence). As DNA, the CDR3 is TGTGCCAGCGCCACAGGGGTAACCTACGAGCAGTACTTC. It codes for CASATGVTYEQYF.

This chain links TRBV28 with TRBJ2-7; no reliable D call. This CDR3 region has 12 residues. The V gene lost 6 bases and the J gene lost 2 bases, with 8 bases spanning the gap. Germline V gene lookup returns CDR1 MDHEN and CDR2 SYDVKM. CDR3 sequence: CASSYTPYEQYF. The CDR3 DNA sequence: TGTGCCAGCAGCTACACCCCCTACGAGCAGTACTTC.

This clonotype was picked up many times. The chain recombines TRBV20-1 with TRBJ2-2; D remains ambiguous. Deletions cut 5 bases from V and 1 base from J, with 11 bases between. From germline, CDR1 is DFQATT and CDR2 SNEGSKA (reference sequence). This CDR3 has 14 residues. The CDR3 sequence: CSAFRWENTGELFF. CDR3 in DNA: TGCAGTGCTTTTCGGTGGGAGAACACCGGGGAGCTGTTTTTT.

This clonotype was found many times. The chain uses TRBV12-3 or TRBV12-4 and TRBJ1-4, with D tentatively TRBD1 (6 bases). The CDR3 is made up of 13 amino acids. Deletions cut 6 bases from V and 8 bases from J, with 13 bases between. CDR3 region: CASRPEGEEKLFF. The CDR3 coding sequence is TGTGCCAGCAGGCCGGAGGGGGAGGAAAAACTGTTTTTT.

This clonotype has at least ten counts. The gene calls are TRBV4-2 and TRBJ1-1, with 7 bases identical to TRBD1. The V gene's germline CDR1 is LGHNA and CDR2 YNFKEQ. The trim removed 3 bases at V and 0 bases at J, leaving 4 bases unmatched. This CDR3 has 15 residues. The CDR3 is CASSQAGQLNTEAFF. The CDR3 DNA follows: TGTGCCAGCAGCCAGGCGGGACAGTTGAACACTGAAGCTTTCTTT.

This clonotype was observed many times. The CDR3 spells CASVSGVSYEQYF. The CDR3 DNA is TGTGCCAGCGTTAGCGGGGTCTCCTACGAGCAGTACTTC. This chain links TRBV6-5 with TRBJ2-7; 8 bases match TRBD2. Looked up from germline, CDR1 is MNHEY and CDR2 is SVGAGI. The V segment lost 8 bases and the J segment 0 bases; nucleotides outside the gene matches: 3. The CDR3 totals 13 residues.

This clonotype has a count of ten or more. The chain uses TRBV20-1 and TRBJ2-7; TRBD1 matches at 7 bases. Germline-derived CDR1 and CDR2 are DFQATT and SNEGSKA (reference sequence). The V segment lost 4 bases and the J segment 3 bases; nucleotides outside the gene matches: 12. The CDR3 spans 15 residues. This chain's CDR3 is CSAIGRRDSNYEQYF. CDR3 DNA: TGCAGTGCTATTGGACGACGGGACAGCAACTACGAGCAGTACTTC.

Ten or more counts support this clonotype. The V and J genes are TRBV7-2 and TRBJ1-4; D is perhaps TRBD1 (6 bases). CDR3 size: 18 residues. Germline CDR1 reads SGHTA; CDR2 reads FQGNSA. Trimming pared 2 bases from V and 2 bases from J, leaving 18 bases between. DNA of the CDR3: TGTGCCAGCAGCTTAAGGCCCCTTATCCAGGGGACTAATGAAAAACTGTTTTTT. It yields the protein CASSLRPLIQGTNEKLFF.

The chain has TRBV6-5 and TRBJ1-6, with D uncertain. V was clipped by 2 bases and J by 12 bases, with 11 bases between them. The CDR3 contains 13 residues. Germline values: CDR1 MNHEY, CDR2 SVGAGI. The CDR3 DNA sequence: TGTGCCAGCAGTTACACTCTCTGGGGACCCCTCCACTTT. Encoded protein: CASSYTLWGPLHF.

This clonotype was detected ten times or more. The rearrangement joins TRBV14 to TRBJ2-1, with D possibly matching TRBD2 (6 bases). The V end was cut by 0 bases, the J end by 15 bases, with 9 bases between. Germline V gene lookup returns CDR1 SGHDN and CDR2 FVKESK. The CDR3 contains 11 residues. The CDR3 region has the DNA TGTGCCAGCAGCCAAGAGACTAGTTGGTTCTTC. It specifies CASSQETSWFF.

At least ten counts were recorded for this clonotype. This chain connects TRBV6-6 to TRBJ2-7; D is unclear. CDR3 length: 12 residues. Germline V lookup: CDR1 MNHNY, CDR2 SVGAGI (reference sequence). Trimming took 2 bases from V and 6 from J, leaving 8 bases between them. DNA for the CDR3: TGTGCCAGCAGTTACGGAGAGTCCGAGCAGTACTTC. It codes for CASSYGESEQYF.

This clonotype has a count of ten or more. The chain is built from TRBV10-2 and TRBJ1-5; D is uncertain. V was pared by 2 bases and J by 5 bases, with 10 bases between. This CDR3 is built from 14 residues. CDR1 is WSHSY and CDR2 is SAAADI in the germline V gene. The CDR3 loop reads CASSEGDGYQPQHF. CDR3 nucleotides: TGCGCCAGCAGTGAGGGAGATGGATATCAGCCCCAGCATTTT.

The table lists this clonotype with a few counts. In DNA, the CDR3 is TGTGCCAGCAGGCGCGGGACAGGGCATCAGCCCCAGCATTTT. Translation: CASRRGTGHQPQHF. The chain carries TRBV5-8 and TRBJ1-5; 9 bases align to TRBD1. The trim removed 5 bases at V and 5 bases at J, leaving 5 bases unmatched. The CDR3 consists of 14 residues. In germline, CDR1 is SGHTS, CDR2 YDEGEE. Full variable domain (rest looked up from reference TRBV5-8 and TRBJ1-5): EAGVTQSPTHLIKTRGQQATLRCSPISGHTSVYWYQQALGLGLQFLLWYDEGEERNRGNFPPRFSGRQFPNYSSELNVNALELEDSALYLCASRRGTGHQPQHFGDGTRLSIL.

This clonotype was observed a few times. V is TRBV9 and J is TRBJ1-2, with D possibly TRBD1 on 5 matching bases. There are 17 residues in the CDR3. V was pared by 0 bases and J by 4 bases, with 19 bases between. Germline V gene lookup returns CDR1 SGDLS and CDR2 YYNGEE. CDR3 protein: CASSVEGSGPESYGYTF. The CDR3 nucleotides read TGTGCCAGCAGCGTAGAGGGGTCCGGCCCTGAGAGCTATGGCTACACCTTC.

This chain joins TRBV6-6 and TRBJ2-5, with TRBD2 identical over 8 bases. Germline values: CDR1 MNHNY, CDR2 SVGAGI (reference sequence). The CDR3 is made up of 14 amino acids. V trimming: 2 bases; J trimming: 3 bases; junction bases outside the gene matches: 2. The CDR3 DNA follows: TGTGCCAGCAGTTACGGCGGGGGGAAAGAGACCCAGTACTTC. It encodes CASSYGGGKETQYF.